The 30 T cell receptor beta chains in this list originate from one sample, sequenced in a study of cytomegalovirus exposure and HLA in healthy donors. This PCR relied on a set of 60 Vbeta primers and 13 Jbeta primers. Method: immunoSEQ multiplex PCR; TCRdb's copy keeps in-frame clones and lacks some. The table lists around 220,000 clones, over 65% of them singletons. Sequences were obtained from PBMCs. These receptors were collected from a man aged 35-49 years in good health and CMV-seronegative.

The CDR3 spells CASSLPQSKVREQYF. The CDR3 DNA reads TGTGCCAGCAGTTTGCCGCAATCAAAAGTCAGGGAGCAGTACTTC. V and J are TRBV28 and TRBJ2-7; no definite D call. This CDR3 has 15 amino acids. With 3 bases removed from V and 7 bases from J, the gap between germline ends came to 19 bases. Germline lookup yields CDR1 MDHEN and CDR2 SYDVKM.

The chain uses TRBV27 and TRBJ2-1; no clear D gene. Trimming pared 1 base from V and 10 bases from J, leaving 14 bases between. Germline V gives CDR1 MNHEY, CDR2 SMNVEV (reference sequence). The CDR3 contains 14 residues. This CDR3 reads CASSLFPSTREQFF. The CDR3 DNA sequence: TGTGCCAGCAGTTTATTTCCCTCGACAAGGGAGCAGTTCTTC.

The chain has TRBV2 and TRBJ2-5; D might be TRBD1 (6 bases). The V gene lost 9 bases and the J gene lost 3 bases, with 8 bases spanning the gap. The germline CDR1 and CDR2 sequences are SNHLY and FYNNEI. The CDR3 sequence is 11 residues long. The CDR3 DNA is TGTGCCAGTTCAGGGGAAGAGACCCAGTACTTC. This codes for CASSGEETQYF.

CDR3 protein: CASGGRVNTEAFF. The CDR3 region has the DNA TGTGCCAGCGGCGGCAGGGTGAACACTGAAGCTTTCTTT. The rearrangement links TRBV19 to TRBJ1-1; a weak D match, TRBD1 (5 bases). V lost 9 bases and J lost 0, with 11 bases in between. There are 13 residues in the CDR3. Germline values: CDR1 LNHDA, CDR2 SQIVND (reference sequence).

This chain links TRBV7-8 with TRBJ2-5; D is ambiguous. Matching the DNA end better, TRBJ2-7 makes the J call doubtful. This CDR3 comprises 12 residues. From germline, CDR1 is SGHVS and CDR2 FQNEAQ. CDR3 in amino acids: CASSQTSREQYF. Here the CDR3 DNA reads TGTGCCAGCAGCCAAACGTCCCGCGAGCAGTACTTC.

The chain joins TRBV7-3 to TRBJ2-6, with D tentatively TRBD1 (7 bases). There are 18 residues in the CDR3. Germline-derived CDR1 and CDR2 are SGHTA and FQGTGA. With 2 bases removed from V and 4 bases from J, the gap between germline ends came to 18 bases. CDR3 DNA: TGTGCCAGCAGCTTATCCAGGGGGGCCTCCTCGGGGGCCAACGTCCTGACTTTC. Translating it yields CASSLSRGASSGANVLTF.

This chain joins TRBV7-9 and TRBJ2-7, with 7 nucleotides matching TRBD1. The ends lost 4 bases at V and 6 bases at J; junction bases unmatched: 6. Germline CDR1 and CDR2: SEHNR and FQNEAQ (reference sequence). The CDR3 is 13 amino acids. The CDR3 spells CASSSSDRVEQYF. CDR3 bases: TGTGCCAGCAGCTCATCCGACAGGGTCGAGCAGTACTTC.

To note about this clone: One end of the junction is discordant with germline, which a read error may explain. The rearrangement uses TRBV7-9 and TRBJ1-1, with D perhaps TRBD1 (5 bases). Germline V gene lookup returns CDR1 SEHNR and CDR2 FQNEAQ (reference sequence). The CDR3 has 16 amino acids. The CDR3 region has the DNA TGTTCCAGCAGCCCTGCAGGGTTTCGTAAGAACACTGAAGCTTTCTTT. Encoded protein: CSSSPAGFRKNTEAFF.

The CDR3 spells CASSDNPYEQYF. CDR3 in DNA: TGTGCCAGCTCGGACAATCCCTACGAGCAGTACTTC. This rearrangement joins TRBV27 to TRBJ2-7; D might be TRBD1 (5 bases). The CDR3 totals 12 residues. CDR1 and CDR2 from the germline V gene are MNHEY and SMNVEV (reference sequence). Trimming took 8 bases from V and 2 from J, leaving 10 bases between them.

The rearrangement joins TRBV4-1 to TRBJ1-2; 10 bases align to TRBD1. This CDR3 spans 16 amino acids. The V and J ends lost 1 base and 1 base, in that order; junction bases with no gene match: 3. In germline, CDR1 is MGHRA, CDR2 YSYEKL. The CDR3 DNA reads as TGCGCCAGCAGCCAAGCCGGGACAGGGGTTAACTATGGCTACACCTTC. This sequence encodes CASSQAGTGVNYGYTF.

This chain uses TRBV6-6 with TRBJ1-2; D may be TRBD1 (6 bases). The CDR3 totals 15 residues. V was cut by 6 bases and J by 1 base, with 15 bases left in between. CDR1 MNHNY and CDR2 SVGAGI come from the germline V gene (reference sequence). The CDR3 bases are TGTGCCAGCAGGGACCAGGACAGCCTTAACTATGGCTACACCTTC. The encoded protein is CASRDQDSLNYGYTF.

The chain is built from TRBV7-9 and TRBJ1-2, with D perhaps TRBD1 (5 bases). Between the trimmed V and J ends, which lost 4 bases and 7 bases, there was a span of 22 bases. The CDR3 is 16 residues long. Per the germline V gene, CDR1 is SEHNR and CDR2 is FQNEAQ (reference sequence). The CDR3 loop is CASSSLGDSPRTGYTF. In DNA, the CDR3 is TGTGCCAGCAGCTCCCTGGGCGACAGTCCCAGAACTGGCTACACCTTC.

As for this clone: The same CDR3 arises from other DNA sequences in this sample as well. CDR3 region: CASSLAWGQGYEQYF. DNA for the CDR3: TGTGCCAGCAGCTTAGCATGGGGACAGGGCTACGAGCAGTACTTC. V and J are TRBV7-2 and TRBJ2-7; 9 bases agree with TRBD1. The CDR3 extends over 15 amino acids. Germline V gene data show CDR1 as SGHTA and CDR2 as FQGNSA. The V segment lost 0 bases and the J segment 3 bases; nucleotides outside the gene matches: 3.

The CDR3: CASSVGGSWRGDTEAFF. CDR3 DNA sequence: TGTGCCAGCAGCGTTGGAGGGTCCTGGCGCGGAGACACTGAAGCTTTCTTT. This chain connects TRBV9 to TRBJ1-1; D is undetermined. Germline values: CDR1 SGDLS, CDR2 YYNGEE. V lost 2 bases and J 3 bases, leaving 20 bases between the germline ends. The CDR3 runs to 17 residues.

This clone was detected once. Other DNA sequences in the sample encode the same CDR3. The gene calls are TRBV27 and TRBJ1-5; 8 bases agree with TRBD1. Germline V gene data show CDR1 as MNHEY and CDR2 as SMNVEV (reference sequence). J was trimmed by 1 base and V by 6 bases; bases with no gene match: 2. The CDR3 spans 14 residues. The CDR3: CASSGQGSNQPQHF. The CDR3 DNA follows: TGTGCCAGCAGCGGACAGGGCAGCAATCAGCCCCAGCATTTT.

The chain has TRBV5-6 and TRBJ1-5, with 7 bases lining up with TRBD1. The J segment lost 4 bases and the V segment lost 0 bases, leaving 4 bases of the junction unmatched. The length of the CDR3 is 15 residues. Germline V gene sequence: CDR1 SGHDT, CDR2 YYEEEE. The CDR3 protein is CASSLAETGNQPQHF. The CDR3 DNA sequence: TGTGCCAGCAGCTTGGCTGAGACAGGGAATCAGCCCCAGCATTTT.

This clone came up a few times. The chain employs TRBV28 and TRBJ1-2, with D perhaps matching TRBD1 (6 bases). The CDR3 is made up of 14 amino acids. Per the germline V gene, CDR1 is MDHEN and CDR2 is SYDVKM. CDR3 nucleotides: TGTGTCCGGGACATTAAGGAATGGCTCTATGGCTACACCTTC. Its translation is CVRDIKEWLYGYTF.

The count of this clone is one. The chain is built from TRBV28 and TRBJ2-7; 8 bases fit TRBD1. V shed 5 bases, J shed 2 bases, and the junction held 5 bases outside the gene matches. The V gene's germline CDR1 is MDHEN and CDR2 SYDVKM. This CDR3 is built from 14 residues. CDR3 sequence (DNA): TGTGCCAGCAGTCTGCAGGGGGCCACCTACGAGCAGTACTTC. Protein product: CASSLQGATYEQYF.

The V call is TRBV12-5, the J call TRBJ1-2, with 7 nucleotides matching TRBD1. V lost 5 bases, J lost 4 bases, and 7 bases stayed unmatched. CDR1 and CDR2 from the germline V gene are LGHNT and FRNRAP. There are 14 residues in the CDR3. DNA of the CDR3: TGTGCTAGTGGTCCGGGACAGAGATTCTATGGCTACACCTTC. Residues: CASGPGQRFYGYTF.

This chain links TRBV2 with TRBJ1-1; 10 positions agree with TRBD1. CDR1 and CDR2 (germline): SNHLY, FYNNEI. J lost 1 base, V lost 2 bases, and 16 bases had no gene match. The CDR3 totals 20 residues. Here the CDR3 DNA reads TGTGCCAGCAGTGAATTAGGGACAGGGGAAGTCGAAGGCGAGAACACTGAAGCTTTCTTT. Protein: CASSELGTGEVEGENTEAFF.

Worth noting for this clone: This sample also contains other DNA sequences that code for the same CDR3. The chain recombines TRBV18 with TRBJ1-5; TRBD1 is a possible D gene (5 bases). From germline, CDR1 is KGHSH and CDR2 LQKENI. V dropped 0 bases and J dropped 3 bases, with 9 bases sitting between them. The CDR3 sequence is 15 residues long. CDR3 loop: CASSPPGGYNQPQHF. DNA of the CDR3: TGTGCCAGCTCACCACCGGGGGGTTACAATCAGCCCCAGCATTTT.

The chain has TRBV6-5 and TRBJ1-6; 9 bases line up with TRBD1. Germline V lookup: CDR1 MNHEY, CDR2 SVGAGI. Trimming at V came to 4 bases and at J to 14 bases, leaving 12 bases not matched to a gene. The CDR3 loop spans 15 amino acids. In DNA, the CDR3 is TGTGCCAGCAGTTCCTCAGGGACAGGGTCGATTACCCTCCACTTT. Translating gives CASSSSGTGSITLHF.

The chain carries TRBV4-1 and TRBJ2-7; maybe TRBD2 (7 bases). Germline CDR1 reads MGHRA; CDR2 reads YSYEKL. Trimming took 6 bases from V and 0 from J, leaving 15 bases between them. CDR3 length: 15 residues. CDR3 coding DNA: TGCGCCAGCAGGGGGGGGGCAGGGGACTCCTACGAGCAGTACTTC. It specifies CASRGGAGDSYEQYF.

For this clone: One end of the junction varies from germline; a read error may be responsible. The J gene is TRBJ1-2, the V gene TRBV7-9, with a weak D call TRBD1 (6 bases). CDR1 SEHNR and CDR2 FQNEAQ come from the germline V gene (reference sequence). This CDR3 spans 15 amino acids. The CDR3 DNA is TGTTCCAGCAGCCTACAAGGGGGGGAACGTAATGGCTACACCTTC. Amino acid sequence: CSSSLQGGERNGYTF.

The V gene is TRBV25-1, the J gene TRBJ1-6; D might be TRBD1 (6 bases). This CDR3 spans 15 amino acids. V was cut by 7 bases and J by 4 bases, with 14 bases left in between. Per germline, CDR1 MGHDK and CDR2 SYGVNS. Here the CDR3 DNA reads TGTGCCAGCACCGAGGGAGGGGGGTATAATTCACCCCTCCACTTT. It codes for CASTEGGGYNSPLHF.

This chain uses TRBV9 with TRBJ2-2, with TRBD2 matching over 12 bases. Germline CDR1 SGDLS, CDR2 YYNGEE. This CDR3 has 16 residues. The V gene end was trimmed by 0 bases and the J gene end by 9 bases; junction bases not matched to a gene: 6. The CDR3 reads CASSVGASGGARELFF. The CDR3 DNA reads as TGTGCCAGCAGCGTAGGTGCTAGCGGGGGGGCAAGGGAGCTGTTTTTT.

This clone was counted between two and nine times. The chain joins TRBV4-1 to TRBJ1-1; 8 nucleotides match TRBD1. There are 15 residues in the CDR3. CDR1 is MGHRA and CDR2 is YSYEKL in the germline V gene. V lost 0 bases, J lost 5 bases, and 5 bases stayed unmatched. CDR3 nucleotides: TGCGCCAGCAGCCAAGATAGGACAGGGCGGACTGAAGCTTTCTTT. The encoded protein is CASSQDRTGRTEAFF.

The chain uses TRBV19 and TRBJ1-3; D is unresolved. Looked up from germline, CDR1 is LNHDA and CDR2 is SQIVND (reference sequence). The CDR3 sequence is 14 residues long. V shed 4 bases and J shed 0 bases, with 7 bases lying between them. The CDR3 DNA follows: TGTGCCAGTAGTACACTCTCCTCTGGAAACACCATATATTTT. Encoded protein: CASSTLSSGNTIYF. Supplemented by reference TRBV19 and TRBJ1-3, the full variable domain reads DGGITQSPKYLFRKEGQNVTLSCEQNLNHDAMYWYRQDPGQGLRLIYYSQIVNDFQKGDIAEGYSVSREKKESFPLTVTSAQKNPTAFYLCASSTLSSGNTIYFGEGSWLTVV.

The rearrangement uses TRBV5-1 and TRBJ2-7, with 12 bases identical to TRBD2. After removal of 7 bases from V and 3 bases from J, the junction contained 2 bases not matched to a gene. Germline V CDR1 and CDR2: SGHRS, YFSETQ. The CDR3 extends over 13 amino acids. The CDR3 protein is CASRLAGVYEQYF. CDR3 nucleotide sequence: TGCGCCAGCCGACTAGCGGGAGTCTACGAGCAGTACTTC.

The chain is built from TRBV7-9 and TRBJ1-4; D is undetermined. Trimming removed 3 bases at V and 7 bases at J, with 15 bases between. The germline CDR1 and CDR2 sequences are SEHNR and FQNEAQ (reference sequence). This CDR3 is built from 15 residues. The CDR3 here is CASSFSEVRGEKLFF. DNA for the CDR3: TGTGCCAGCAGCTTCAGCGAGGTCCGGGGTGAAAAACTGTTTTTT.